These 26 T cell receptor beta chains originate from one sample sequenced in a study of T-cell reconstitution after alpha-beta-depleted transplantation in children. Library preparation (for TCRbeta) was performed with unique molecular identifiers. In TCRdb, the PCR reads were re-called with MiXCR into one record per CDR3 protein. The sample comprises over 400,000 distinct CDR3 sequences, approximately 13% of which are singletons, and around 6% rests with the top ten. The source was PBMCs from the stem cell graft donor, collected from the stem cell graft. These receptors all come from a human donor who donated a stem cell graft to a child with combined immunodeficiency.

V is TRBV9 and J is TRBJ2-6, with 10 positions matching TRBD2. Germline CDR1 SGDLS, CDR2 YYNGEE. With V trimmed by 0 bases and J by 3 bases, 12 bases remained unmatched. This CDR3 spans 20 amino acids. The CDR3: CASSVDEPSGGANGANVLTF. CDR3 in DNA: TGTGCCAGCAGCGTAGATGAGCCGAGCGGGGGGGCTAATGGGGCCAACGTCCTGACTTTC. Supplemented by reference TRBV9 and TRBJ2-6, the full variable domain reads DSGVTQTPKHLITATGQRVTLRCSPRSGDLSVYWYQQSLDQGLQFLIQYYNGEERAKGNILERFSAQQFPDLHSELNLSSLELGDSALYFCASSVDEPSGGANGANVLTFGAGSRLTVL.

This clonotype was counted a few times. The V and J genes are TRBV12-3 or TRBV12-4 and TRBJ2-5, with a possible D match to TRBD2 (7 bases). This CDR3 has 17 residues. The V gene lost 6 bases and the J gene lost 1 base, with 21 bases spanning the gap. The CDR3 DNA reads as TGTGCCAGCAGCAGGCTGGGGGGGGGCCAACCCCAAGAGACCCAGTACTTC. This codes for CASSRLGGGQPQETQYF.

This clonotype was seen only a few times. This CDR3 is CASSLEATTNYGYTF. The CDR3 DNA reads as TGTGCCAGCAGTTTGGAGGCGACCACTAACTATGGCTACACCTTC. The chain links TRBV12-3 or TRBV12-4 to TRBJ1-2; D unresolved. Trimming pared 3 bases from V and 0 bases from J, leaving 11 bases between. This CDR3 contains 15 residues.

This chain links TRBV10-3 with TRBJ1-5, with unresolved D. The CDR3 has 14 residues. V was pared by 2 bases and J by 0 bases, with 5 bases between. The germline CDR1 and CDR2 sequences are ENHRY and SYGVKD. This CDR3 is CAISEGDSNQPQHF. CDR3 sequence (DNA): TGTGCCATCAGTGAGGGGGATAGCAATCAGCCCCAGCATTTT.

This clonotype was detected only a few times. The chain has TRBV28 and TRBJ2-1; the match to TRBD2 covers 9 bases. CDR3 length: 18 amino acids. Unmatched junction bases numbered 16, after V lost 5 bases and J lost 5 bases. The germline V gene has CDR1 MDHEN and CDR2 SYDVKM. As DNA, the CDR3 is TGTGCCAGCAGTACCCTCCCCCTCGCGGGGGGGAACCACAATGAGCAGTTCTTC. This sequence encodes CASSTLPLAGGNHNEQFF. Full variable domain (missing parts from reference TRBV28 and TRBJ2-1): DVKVTQSSRYLVKRTGEKVFLECVQDMDHENMFWYRQDPGLGLRLIYFSYDVKMKEKGDIPEGYSVSREKKERFSLILESASTNQTSMYLCASSTLPLAGGNHNEQFFGPGTRLTVL.

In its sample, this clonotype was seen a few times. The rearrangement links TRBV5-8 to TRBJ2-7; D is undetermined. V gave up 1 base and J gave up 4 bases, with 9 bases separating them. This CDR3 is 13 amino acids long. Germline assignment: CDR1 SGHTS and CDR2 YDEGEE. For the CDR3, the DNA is TGTGCCAGCAGCTTGAATAGGAATTACGAGCAGTACTTC. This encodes CASSLNRNYEQYF. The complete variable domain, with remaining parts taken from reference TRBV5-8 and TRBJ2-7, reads EAGVTQSPTHLIKTRGQQATLRCSPISGHTSVYWYQQALGLGLQFLLWYDEGEERNRGNFPPRFSGRQFPNYSSELNVNALELEDSALYLCASSLNRNYEQYFGPGTRLTVT.

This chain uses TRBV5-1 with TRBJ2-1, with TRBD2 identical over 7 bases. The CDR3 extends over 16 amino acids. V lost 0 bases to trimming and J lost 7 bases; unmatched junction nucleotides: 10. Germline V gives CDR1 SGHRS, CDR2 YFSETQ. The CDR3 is CASSLGRLAEGNEQFF. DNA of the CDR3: TGCGCCAGCAGCTTGGGGAGGCTAGCGGAAGGGAATGAGCAGTTCTTC.

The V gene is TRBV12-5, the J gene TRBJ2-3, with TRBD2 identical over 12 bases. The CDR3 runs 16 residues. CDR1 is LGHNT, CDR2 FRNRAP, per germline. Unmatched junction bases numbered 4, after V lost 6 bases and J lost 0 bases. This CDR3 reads CASGAGTSGSTDTQYF. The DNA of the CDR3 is TGTGCTAGTGGAGCCGGGACTAGCGGGAGCACAGATACGCAGTATTTT.

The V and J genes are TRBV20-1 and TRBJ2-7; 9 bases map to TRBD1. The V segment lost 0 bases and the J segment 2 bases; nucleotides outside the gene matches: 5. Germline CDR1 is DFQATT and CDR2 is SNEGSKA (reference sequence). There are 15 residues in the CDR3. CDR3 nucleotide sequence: TGCAGTGCTAGAGATTTGGGGGACAGGGCCTACGAGCAGTACTTC. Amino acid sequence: CSARDLGDRAYEQYF.

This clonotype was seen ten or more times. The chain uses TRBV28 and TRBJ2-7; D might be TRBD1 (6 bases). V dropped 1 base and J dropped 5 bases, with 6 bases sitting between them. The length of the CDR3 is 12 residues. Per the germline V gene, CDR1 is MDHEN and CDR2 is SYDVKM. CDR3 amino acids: CASSLYRDEQYF. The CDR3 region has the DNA TGTGCCAGCAGTTTATACAGGGACGAGCAGTACTTC.

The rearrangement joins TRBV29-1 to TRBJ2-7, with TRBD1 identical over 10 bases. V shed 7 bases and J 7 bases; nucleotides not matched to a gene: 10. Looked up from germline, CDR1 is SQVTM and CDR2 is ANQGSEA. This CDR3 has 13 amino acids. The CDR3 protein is CSAMTGGSGEQYF. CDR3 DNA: TGCAGCGCCATGACAGGGGGCTCGGGGGAGCAGTACTTC.

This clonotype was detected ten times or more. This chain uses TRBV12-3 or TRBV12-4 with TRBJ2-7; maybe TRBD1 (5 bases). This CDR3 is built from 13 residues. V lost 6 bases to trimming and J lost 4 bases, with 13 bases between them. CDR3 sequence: CASRPGQLYEQYF. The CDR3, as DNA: TGTGCCAGCAGGCCCGGACAACTTTACGAGCAGTACTTC.

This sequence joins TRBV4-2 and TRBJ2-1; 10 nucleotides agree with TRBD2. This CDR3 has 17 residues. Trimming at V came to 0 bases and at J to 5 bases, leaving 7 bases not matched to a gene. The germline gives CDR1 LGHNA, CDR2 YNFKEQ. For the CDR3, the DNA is TGTGCCAGCAGCCAAGAAGCAAGCGGGGGGGCCCACAATGAGCAGTTCTTC. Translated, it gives CASSQEASGGAHNEQFF.

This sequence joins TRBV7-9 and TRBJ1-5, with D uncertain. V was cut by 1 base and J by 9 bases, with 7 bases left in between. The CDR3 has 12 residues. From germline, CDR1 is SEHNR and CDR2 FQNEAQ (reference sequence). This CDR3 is CASSLGVGPQHF. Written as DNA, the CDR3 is TGTGCCAGCAGCTTAGGAGTAGGGCCCCAGCATTTT.

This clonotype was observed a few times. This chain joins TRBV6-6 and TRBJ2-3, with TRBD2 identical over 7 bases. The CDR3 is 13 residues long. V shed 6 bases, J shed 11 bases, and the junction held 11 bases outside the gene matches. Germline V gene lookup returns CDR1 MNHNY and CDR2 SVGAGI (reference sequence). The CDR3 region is CASRAFGGRVQYF. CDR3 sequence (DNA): TGTGCCAGCAGGGCCTTTGGCGGGAGAGTGCAGTATTTT.

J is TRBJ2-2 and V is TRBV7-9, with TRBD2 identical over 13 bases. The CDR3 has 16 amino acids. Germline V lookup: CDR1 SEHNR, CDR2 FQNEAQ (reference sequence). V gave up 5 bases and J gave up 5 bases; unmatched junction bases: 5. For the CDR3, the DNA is TGTGCCAGCAGCACCGGGACTAGCGGGAAAACCGGGGAGCTGTTTTTT. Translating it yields CASSTGTSGKTGELFF.

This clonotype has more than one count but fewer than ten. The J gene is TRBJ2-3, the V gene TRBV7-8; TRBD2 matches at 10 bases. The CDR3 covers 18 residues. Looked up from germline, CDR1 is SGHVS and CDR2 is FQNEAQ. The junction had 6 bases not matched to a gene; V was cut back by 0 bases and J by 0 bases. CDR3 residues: CASSLAVVAGGSTDTQYF. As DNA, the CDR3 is TGTGCCAGCAGCTTAGCGGTGGTAGCGGGGGGTAGCACAGATACGCAGTATTTT.

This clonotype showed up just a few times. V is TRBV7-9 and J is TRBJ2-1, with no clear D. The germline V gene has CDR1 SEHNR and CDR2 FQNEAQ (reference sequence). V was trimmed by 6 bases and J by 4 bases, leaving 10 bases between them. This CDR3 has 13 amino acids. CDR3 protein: CASRPDTYNEQFF. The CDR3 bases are TGTGCCAGCAGGCCCGATACATACAATGAGCAGTTCTTC.

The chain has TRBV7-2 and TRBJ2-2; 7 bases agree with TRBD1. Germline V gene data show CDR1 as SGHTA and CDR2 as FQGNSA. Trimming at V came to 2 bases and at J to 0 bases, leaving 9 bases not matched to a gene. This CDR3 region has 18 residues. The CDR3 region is CASSLSGRGTANTGELFF. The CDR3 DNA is TGTGCCAGCAGCTTATCGGGGAGAGGGACAGCGAACACCGGGGAGCTGTTTTTT.

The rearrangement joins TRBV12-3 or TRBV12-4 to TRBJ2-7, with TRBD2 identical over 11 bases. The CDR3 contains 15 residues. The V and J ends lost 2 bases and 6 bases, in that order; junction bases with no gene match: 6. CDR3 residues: CASSLLAGGSGEQYF. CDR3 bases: TGTGCCAGCAGTTTACTAGCGGGAGGATCTGGCGAGCAGTACTTC.

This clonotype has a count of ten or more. CDR3 sequence: CASSTPASGRIYEQYF. The CDR3 DNA reads as TGTGCCAGCAGTACCCCGGCTAGCGGGCGGATATACGAGCAGTACTTC. This sequence joins TRBV27 and TRBJ2-7; 8 positions match TRBD2. The V gene end was trimmed by 5 bases and the J gene end by 4 bases; junction bases not matched to a gene: 13. Germline V gene data show CDR1 as MNHEY and CDR2 as SMNVEV (reference sequence). The CDR3 extends over 16 amino acids.

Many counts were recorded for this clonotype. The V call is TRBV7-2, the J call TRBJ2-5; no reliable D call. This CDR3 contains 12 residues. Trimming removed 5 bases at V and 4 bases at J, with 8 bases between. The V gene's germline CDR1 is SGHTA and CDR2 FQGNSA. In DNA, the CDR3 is TGTGCCAGCAGCGCATCACGAGAGACCCAGTACTTC. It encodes CASSASRETQYF.

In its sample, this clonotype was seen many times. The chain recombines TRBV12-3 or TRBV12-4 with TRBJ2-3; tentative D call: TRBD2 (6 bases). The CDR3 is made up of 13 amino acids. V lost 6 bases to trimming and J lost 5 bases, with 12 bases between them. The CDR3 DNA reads TGTGCCAGCAGCCTCGCGGAGGGAGATACGCAGTATTTT. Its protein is CASSLAEGDTQYF.

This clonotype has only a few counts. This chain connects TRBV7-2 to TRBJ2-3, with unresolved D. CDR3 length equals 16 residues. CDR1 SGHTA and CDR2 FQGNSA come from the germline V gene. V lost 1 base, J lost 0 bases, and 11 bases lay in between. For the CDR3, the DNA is TGTGCCAGCAGCTTAGTGGGGTATGATAGCACAGATACGCAGTATTTT. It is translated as CASSLVGYDSTDTQYF.

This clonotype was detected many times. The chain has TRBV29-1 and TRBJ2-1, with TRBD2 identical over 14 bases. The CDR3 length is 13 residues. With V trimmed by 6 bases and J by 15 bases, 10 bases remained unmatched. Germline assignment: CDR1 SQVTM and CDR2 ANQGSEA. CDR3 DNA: TGCAGCGTGATGGGACTAGCGGGAGTCGATGTGTTCTTC. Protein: CSVMGLAGVDVFF.

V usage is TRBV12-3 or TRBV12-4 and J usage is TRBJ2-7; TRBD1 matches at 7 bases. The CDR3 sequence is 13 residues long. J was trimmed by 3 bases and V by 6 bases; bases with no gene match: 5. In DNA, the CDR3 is TGTGCCAGCAGACCCCAGGGGGTCTACGAGCAGTACTTC. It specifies CASRPQGVYEQYF.